This T cell receptor (beta chain) originates from a study of read filtering for tumor transcriptome and immune sequencing. Findings and limits, study-wide: IR-seq and RNA-seq agreed better without single-read clonotypes.

As to this clonotype: The antigen is not known. The germline gene is not matched at one end of the junction; a read error may be the cause.

Molecular barcoded adaptors covering alpha/delta and beta/gamma chains were used on approximately 400 ng RNA. TCRdb called the reads again in MiXCR, with one record for every CDR3 protein. The sample includes over 45,000 distinct CDR3 sequences, 20% to 25% of them seen just once. Bone marrow was sampled from every patient at the time of active disease. Sequencing was performed on a population of CD138-negative cells sorted from bone marrow. The receptor's source is a donor at least 40 years old with multiple myeloma.

Written as DNA, the CDR3 is TGTGCCAGCAGTTTCCCCGGACAGGGTAGGACTGGAGCTTTCTTT. Residues: CASSFPGQGRTGAFF. The chain has TRBV28 and TRBJ1-1; 8 bases are shared with TRBD1. Looked up from germline, CDR1 is MDHEN and CDR2 is SYDVKM. The length of the CDR3 is 15 residues.